Below, 10 T cell receptor beta chains from the same sample are listed, as sequenced in a study of blood T cell repertoires in COVID-19. Libraries were prepared by immunoSEQ multiplex PCR; TCRdb keeps only in-frame clonotypes and omits some of them. The sample holds some 170,000 clones; 75% to 80% are singletons and the top ten take around 8.1%. The sample comprised peripheral blood. The receptors originated from a woman between 50 and 59 years old with active or convalescent COVID-19.

Only a few counts were recorded for this clone. CDR3 protein: CASSLGTGYPEAFF. Written as DNA, the CDR3 is TGTGCCAGCAGCTTAGGGACAGGGTATCCTGAAGCTTTCTTT. The J gene is TRBJ1-1, the V gene TRBV7-2; the match to TRBD1 covers 8 bases. The CDR3 sequence is 14 residues long. Germline assignment: CDR1 SGHTA and CDR2 FQGNSA. V trimming: 1 base; J trimming: 6 bases; junction bases outside the gene matches: 4.

The chain employs TRBV20-1 and TRBJ2-3, with 9 bases that match TRBD2. CDR3 length equals 16 residues. Germline V lookup: CDR1 DFQATT, CDR2 SNEGSKA (reference sequence). J lost 5 bases, V lost 3 bases, and 12 bases had no gene match. The CDR3 loop is CSASGGGAEGLDTQYF. The CDR3 nucleotides are TGCAGTGCTAGTGGCGGGGGGGCCGAGGGGTTAGATACGCAGTATTTT.

This chain joins TRBV28 and TRBJ1-4; 9 bases match TRBD1. The germline V gene has CDR1 MDHEN and CDR2 SYDVKM. This CDR3 spans 15 amino acids. V lost 4 bases, J lost 8 bases, and 8 bases stayed unmatched. CDR3 nucleotides: TGTGCCAGCAGTTACACCGGGACAGGGAACGAAAAACTGTTTTTT. Translated, it gives CASSYTGTGNEKLFF.

This clone rates as large. The J gene is TRBJ1-1, the V gene TRBV6-5; 9 bases line up with TRBD1. Trimming at V came to 7 bases and at J to 4 bases, leaving 4 bases not matched to a gene. This CDR3 is built from 13 residues. Germline V CDR1 and CDR2: MNHEY, SVGAGI. The DNA of the CDR3 is TGTGCCAGCAACTTACAGGGGGCCACTGAAGCTTTCTTT. It specifies CASNLQGATEAFF.

The chain couples TRBV19 to TRBJ1-4; 9 bases agree with TRBD1. V shed 7 bases, J shed 8 bases, and the junction held 8 bases outside the gene matches. There are 14 residues in the CDR3. Germline CDR1 LNHDA, CDR2 SQIVND (reference sequence). The CDR3 bases are TGTGCCAGTAAAAGGACAGGGGCGGGAGAAAAACTGTTTTTT. As protein: CASKRTGAGEKLFF.

The V call is TRBV5-6, the J call TRBJ1-2; 8 bases align to TRBD1. The germline V gene encodes CDR1 SGHDT and CDR2 YYEEEE. The length of the CDR3 is 15 residues. V trimming: 4 bases; J trimming: 8 bases; junction bases outside the gene matches: 13. The CDR3 loop is CASSTRDRFEGGYTF. The CDR3 nucleotides are TGTGCCAGCAGCACCCGGGACAGGTTCGAAGGAGGCTACACCTTC.

This chain uses TRBV14 with TRBJ2-7; a possible D gene is TRBD2 (7 bases). Germline V gene sequence: CDR1 SGHDN, CDR2 FVKESK. There are 14 residues in the CDR3. Trimming shortened V by 3 bases and J by 5 bases, and 14 bases separated the two germline ends. Here the CDR3 DNA reads TGTGCCAGCAGCCATCCGGAGGGGGGGCACGAGCAGTACTTC. Its translation is CASSHPEGGHEQYF. The variable domain in full, completed from reference TRBV14 and TRBJ2-7, reads EAGVTQFPSHSVIEKGQTVTLRCDPISGHDNLYWYRRVMGKEIKFLLHFVKESKQDESGMPNNRFLAERTGGTYSTLKVQPAELEDSGVYFCASSHPEGGHEQYFGPGTRLTVT.

This clone was recorded once. The chain is built from TRBV6-6 and TRBJ2-2; TRBD1 agrees at 7 bases. This CDR3 has 16 residues. The V gene's germline CDR1 is MNHNY and CDR2 SVGAGI (reference sequence). After removal of 6 bases from V and 3 bases from J, the junction contained 10 bases not matched to a gene. The CDR3 DNA is TGTGCCAGCAGCTCACCGGGACAGCATCACACCGGGGAGCTGTTTTTT. Protein: CASSSPGQHHTGELFF.

V gene TRBV3-1 (or the pseudogene TRBV3-2) combines with J gene TRBJ1-2; TRBD1 agrees at 9 bases. J was trimmed by 0 bases and V by 6 bases; bases with no gene match: 8. Per the germline V gene, CDR1 is LGHDT and CDR2 is YNNKEL (reference sequence). The CDR3 sequence is 16 residues long. The CDR3 DNA reads as TGTGCCAGCAGTCTACGCCGGGACAGGGCTAACTATGGCTACACCTTC. This codes for CASSLRRDRANYGYTF.

This clone appeared once. This sequence joins TRBV7-6 and TRBJ2-7; TRBD1 matches at 9 bases. The CDR3 loop spans 16 amino acids. V trimming: 2 bases; J trimming: 7 bases; junction bases outside the gene matches: 12. CDR1 and CDR2 (germline): SGHVS, FNYEAQ. DNA for the CDR3: TGTGCCAGCAGCTTACTCCCGGGACAGGGTACGGGGGAGCAGTACTTC. Translating gives CASSLLPGQGTGEQYF.